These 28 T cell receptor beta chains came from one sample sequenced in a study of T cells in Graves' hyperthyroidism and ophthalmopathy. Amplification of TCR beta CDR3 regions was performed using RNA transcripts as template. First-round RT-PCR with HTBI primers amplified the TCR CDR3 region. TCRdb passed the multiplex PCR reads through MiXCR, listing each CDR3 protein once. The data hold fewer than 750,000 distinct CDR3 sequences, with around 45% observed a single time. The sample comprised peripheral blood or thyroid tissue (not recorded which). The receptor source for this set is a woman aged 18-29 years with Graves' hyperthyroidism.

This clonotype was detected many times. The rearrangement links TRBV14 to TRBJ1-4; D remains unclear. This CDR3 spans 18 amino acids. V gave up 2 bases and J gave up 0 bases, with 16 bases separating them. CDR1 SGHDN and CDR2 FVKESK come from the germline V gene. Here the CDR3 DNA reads TGTGCCAGCAGCCAAACACGGAGCAGCCCTGCAACTAATGAAAAACTGTTTTTT. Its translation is CASSQTRSSPATNEKLFF.

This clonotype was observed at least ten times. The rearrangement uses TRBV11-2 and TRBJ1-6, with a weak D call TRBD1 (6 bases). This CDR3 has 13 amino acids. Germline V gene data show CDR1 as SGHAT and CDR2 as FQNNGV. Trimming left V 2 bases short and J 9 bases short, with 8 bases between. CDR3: CASSLTGSSPLHF. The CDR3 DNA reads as TGTGCCAGCAGCTTAACAGGGAGTTCACCCCTCCACTTT.

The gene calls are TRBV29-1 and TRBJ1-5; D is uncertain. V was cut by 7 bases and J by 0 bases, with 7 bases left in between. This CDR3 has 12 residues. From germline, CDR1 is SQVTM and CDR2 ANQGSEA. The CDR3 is CSDVNSNQPQHF. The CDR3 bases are TGCAGCGACGTCAATAGCAATCAGCCCCAGCATTTT.

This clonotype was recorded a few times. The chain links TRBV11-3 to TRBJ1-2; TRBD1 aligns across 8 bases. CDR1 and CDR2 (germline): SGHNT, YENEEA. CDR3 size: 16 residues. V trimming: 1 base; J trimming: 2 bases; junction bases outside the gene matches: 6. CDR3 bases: TGTGCCAGCAGCTTAGGCGCGCAGGGGGCAAACTATGGCTACACCTTC. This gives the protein CASSLGAQGANYGYTF.

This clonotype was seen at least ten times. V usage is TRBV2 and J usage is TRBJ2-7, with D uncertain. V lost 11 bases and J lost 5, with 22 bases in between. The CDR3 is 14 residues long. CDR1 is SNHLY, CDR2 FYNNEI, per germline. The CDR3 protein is CAGVGKGLIHEQYF. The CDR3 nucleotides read TGTGCCGGGGTGGGAAAGGGCCTCATCCACGAGCAGTACTTC.

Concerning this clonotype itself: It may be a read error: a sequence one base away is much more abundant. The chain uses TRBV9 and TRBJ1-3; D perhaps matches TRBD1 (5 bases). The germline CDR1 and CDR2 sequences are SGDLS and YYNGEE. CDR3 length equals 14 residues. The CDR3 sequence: CTSSVSGGEDTIYF. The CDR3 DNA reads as TGTACCAGCAGCGTAAGCGGGGGAGAAGACACCATATATTTT.

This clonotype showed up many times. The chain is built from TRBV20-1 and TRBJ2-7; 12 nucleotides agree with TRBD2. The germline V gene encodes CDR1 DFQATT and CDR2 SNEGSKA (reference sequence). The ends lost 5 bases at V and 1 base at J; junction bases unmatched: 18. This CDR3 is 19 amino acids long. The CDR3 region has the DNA TGCAGTGCTCCCCGTCGGACTAGCGGGACCCATGATATATCCTACGAGCAGTACTTC. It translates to CSAPRRTSGTHDISYEQYF.

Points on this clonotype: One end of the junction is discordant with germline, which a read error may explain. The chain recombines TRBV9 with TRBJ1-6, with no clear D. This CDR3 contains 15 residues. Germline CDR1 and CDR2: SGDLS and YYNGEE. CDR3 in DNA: TGTGCCAGCGGTACAACGAGTACCTACAATTCACCCCTCCACTTT. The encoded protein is CASGTTSTYNSPLHF.

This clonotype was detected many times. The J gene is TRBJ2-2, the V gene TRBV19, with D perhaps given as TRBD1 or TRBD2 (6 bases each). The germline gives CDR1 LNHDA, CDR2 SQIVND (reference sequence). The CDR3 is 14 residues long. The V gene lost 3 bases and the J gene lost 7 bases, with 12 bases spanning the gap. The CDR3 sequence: CASSMVGGIGELFF. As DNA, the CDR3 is TGTGCCAGTAGTATGGTAGGGGGGATCGGGGAGCTGTTTTTT.

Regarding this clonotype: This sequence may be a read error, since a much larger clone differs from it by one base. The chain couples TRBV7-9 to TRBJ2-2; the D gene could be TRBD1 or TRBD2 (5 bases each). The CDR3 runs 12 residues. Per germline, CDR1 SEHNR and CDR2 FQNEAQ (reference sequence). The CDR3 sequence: CASLRVTGEPFF. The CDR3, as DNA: TGTGCCAGCCTCAGGGTGACCGGGGAGCCGTTTTTT.

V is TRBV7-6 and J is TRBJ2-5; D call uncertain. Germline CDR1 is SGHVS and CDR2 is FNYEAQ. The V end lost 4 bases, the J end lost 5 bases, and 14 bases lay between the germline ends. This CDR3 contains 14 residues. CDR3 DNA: TGTGCCAGCAGCTCATTGACTGGCAATGAGACCCAGTACTTC. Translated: CASSSLTGNETQYF.

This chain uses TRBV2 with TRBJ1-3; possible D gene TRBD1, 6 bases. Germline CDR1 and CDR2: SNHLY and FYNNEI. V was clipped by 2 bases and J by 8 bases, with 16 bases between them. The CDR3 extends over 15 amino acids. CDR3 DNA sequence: TGTGCCAGCAGTGAAACCACAGGGAGAGGCTACACCATATATTTT. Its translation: CASSETTGRGYTIYF.

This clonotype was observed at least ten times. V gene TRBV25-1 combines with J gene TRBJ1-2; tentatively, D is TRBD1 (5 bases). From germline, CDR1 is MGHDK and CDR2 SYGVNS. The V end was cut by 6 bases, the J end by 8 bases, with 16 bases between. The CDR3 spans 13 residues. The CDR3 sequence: CASRGEALLGYTF. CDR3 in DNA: TGTGCCAGCAGGGGGGAGGCCCTGCTGGGCTACACCTTC.

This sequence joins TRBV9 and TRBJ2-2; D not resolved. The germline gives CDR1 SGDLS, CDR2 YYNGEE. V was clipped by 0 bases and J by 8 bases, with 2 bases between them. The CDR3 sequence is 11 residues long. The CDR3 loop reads CASSVGGELFF. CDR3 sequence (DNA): TGTGCCAGCAGCGTAGGAGGGGAGCTGTTTTTT.

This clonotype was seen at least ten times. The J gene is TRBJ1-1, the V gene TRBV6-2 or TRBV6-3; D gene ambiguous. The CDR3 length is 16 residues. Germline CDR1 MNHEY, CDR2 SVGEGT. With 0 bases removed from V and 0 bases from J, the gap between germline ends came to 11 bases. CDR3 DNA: TGTGCCAGCAGTTACTCGAGGGAGAGCATGAACACTGAAGCTTTCTTT. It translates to CASSYSRESMNTEAFF.

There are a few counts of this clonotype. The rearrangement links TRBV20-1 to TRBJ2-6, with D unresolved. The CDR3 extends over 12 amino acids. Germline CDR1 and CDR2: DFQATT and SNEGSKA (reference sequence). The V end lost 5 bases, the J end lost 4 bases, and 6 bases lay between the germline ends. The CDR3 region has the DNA TGCAGTGCTCGTGGGGGGGCCAACGTCCTGACTTTC. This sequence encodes CSARGGANVLTF.

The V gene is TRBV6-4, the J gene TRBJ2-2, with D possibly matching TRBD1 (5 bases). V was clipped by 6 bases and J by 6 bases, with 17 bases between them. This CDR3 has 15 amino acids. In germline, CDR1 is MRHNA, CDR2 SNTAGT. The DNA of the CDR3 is TGTGCCAGCAGCAAAGCAGGGTCTGGGGCCGGGGAGCTGTTTTTT. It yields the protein CASSKAGSGAGELFF.

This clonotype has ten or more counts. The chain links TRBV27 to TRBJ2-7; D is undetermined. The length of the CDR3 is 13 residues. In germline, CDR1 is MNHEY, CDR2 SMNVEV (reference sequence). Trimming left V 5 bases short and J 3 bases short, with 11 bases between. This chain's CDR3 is CASSPYLNYEQYF. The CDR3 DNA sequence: TGTGCCAGCAGTCCCTACCTTAACTACGAGCAGTACTTC.

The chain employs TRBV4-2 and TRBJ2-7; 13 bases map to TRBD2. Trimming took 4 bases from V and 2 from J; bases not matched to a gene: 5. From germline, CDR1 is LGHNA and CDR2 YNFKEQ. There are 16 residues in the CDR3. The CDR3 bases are TGTGCCAGCAGCCGAAGGACTAGCGGGGGTACCTACGAGCAGTACTTC. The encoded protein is CASSRRTSGGTYEQYF.

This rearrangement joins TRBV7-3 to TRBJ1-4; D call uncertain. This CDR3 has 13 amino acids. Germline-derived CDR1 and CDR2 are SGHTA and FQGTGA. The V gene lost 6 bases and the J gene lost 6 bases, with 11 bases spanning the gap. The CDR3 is CASSLGRDEKLFF. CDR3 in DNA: TGTGCCAGCAGTTTGGGTCGGGATGAAAAACTGTTTTTT.

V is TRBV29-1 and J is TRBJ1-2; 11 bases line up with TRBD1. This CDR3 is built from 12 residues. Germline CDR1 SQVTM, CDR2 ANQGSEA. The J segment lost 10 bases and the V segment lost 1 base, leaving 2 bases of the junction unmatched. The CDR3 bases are TGCAGCGTTGAAGGGACAGGGGGCTACTACACCTTC. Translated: CSVEGTGGYYTF.

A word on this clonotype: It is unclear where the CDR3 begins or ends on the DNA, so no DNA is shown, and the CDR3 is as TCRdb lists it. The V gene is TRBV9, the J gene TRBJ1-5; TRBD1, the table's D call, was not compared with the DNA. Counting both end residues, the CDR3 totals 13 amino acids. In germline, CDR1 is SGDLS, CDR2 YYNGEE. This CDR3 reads CASSVGTGNYEHF.

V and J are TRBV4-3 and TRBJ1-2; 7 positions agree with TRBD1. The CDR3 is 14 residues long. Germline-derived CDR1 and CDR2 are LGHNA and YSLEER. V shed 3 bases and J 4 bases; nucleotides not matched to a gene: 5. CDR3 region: CASSQYRGFYGYTF. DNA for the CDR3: TGCGCCAGCAGCCAGTACAGGGGATTCTATGGCTACACCTTC.

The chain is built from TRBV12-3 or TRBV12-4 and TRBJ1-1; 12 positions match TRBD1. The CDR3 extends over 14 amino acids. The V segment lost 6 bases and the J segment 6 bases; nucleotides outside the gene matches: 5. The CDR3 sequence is CASSGTGGSAEAFF. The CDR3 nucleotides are TGTGCCAGCAGCGGGACAGGGGGCTCGGCTGAAGCTTTCTTT.

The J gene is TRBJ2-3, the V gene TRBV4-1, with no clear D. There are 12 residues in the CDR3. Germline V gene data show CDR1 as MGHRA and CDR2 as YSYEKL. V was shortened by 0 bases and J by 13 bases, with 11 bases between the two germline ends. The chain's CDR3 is CASSQDSIREYF. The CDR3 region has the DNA TGCGCCAGCAGCCAAGACTCAATTCGGGAGTATTTT.

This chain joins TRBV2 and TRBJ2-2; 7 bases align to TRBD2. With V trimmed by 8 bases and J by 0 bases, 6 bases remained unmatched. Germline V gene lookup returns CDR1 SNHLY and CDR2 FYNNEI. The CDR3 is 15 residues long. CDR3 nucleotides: TGTGCCAGCTTAAAGGCGGGAGCGAACACCGGGGAGCTGTTTTTT. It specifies CASLKAGANTGELFF.

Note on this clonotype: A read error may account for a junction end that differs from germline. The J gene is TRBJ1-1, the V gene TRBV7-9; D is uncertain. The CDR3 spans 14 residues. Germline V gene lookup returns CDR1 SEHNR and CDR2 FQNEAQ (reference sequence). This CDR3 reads CASSEGRRNTEAFF. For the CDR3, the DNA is TGTGCAAGCAGCGAAGGGCGGCGGAACACTGAAGCTTTCTTT.

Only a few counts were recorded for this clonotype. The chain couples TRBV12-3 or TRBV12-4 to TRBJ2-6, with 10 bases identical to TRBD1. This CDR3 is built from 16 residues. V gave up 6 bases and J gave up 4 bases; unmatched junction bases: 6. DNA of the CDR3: TGTGCCAGCAGCCGTGACAGGGGGCAAGGGGCCAACGTCCTGACTTTC. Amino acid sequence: CASSRDRGQGANVLTF.